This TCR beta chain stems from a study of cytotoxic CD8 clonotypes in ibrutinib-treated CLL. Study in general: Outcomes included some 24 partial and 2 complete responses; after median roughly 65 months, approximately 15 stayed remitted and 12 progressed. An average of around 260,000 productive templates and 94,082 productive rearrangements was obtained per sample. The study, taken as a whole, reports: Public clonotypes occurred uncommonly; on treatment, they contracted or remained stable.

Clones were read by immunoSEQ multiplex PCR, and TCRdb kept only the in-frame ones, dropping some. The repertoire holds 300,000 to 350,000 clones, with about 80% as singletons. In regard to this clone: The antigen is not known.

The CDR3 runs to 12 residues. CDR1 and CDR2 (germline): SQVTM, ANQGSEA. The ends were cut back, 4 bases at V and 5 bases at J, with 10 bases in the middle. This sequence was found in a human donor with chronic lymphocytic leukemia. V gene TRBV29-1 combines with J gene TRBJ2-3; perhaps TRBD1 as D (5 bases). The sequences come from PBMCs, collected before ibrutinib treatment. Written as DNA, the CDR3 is TGCAGCGTTGGGGGCGACAGAGATACGCAGTATTTT. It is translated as CSVGGDRDTQYF.